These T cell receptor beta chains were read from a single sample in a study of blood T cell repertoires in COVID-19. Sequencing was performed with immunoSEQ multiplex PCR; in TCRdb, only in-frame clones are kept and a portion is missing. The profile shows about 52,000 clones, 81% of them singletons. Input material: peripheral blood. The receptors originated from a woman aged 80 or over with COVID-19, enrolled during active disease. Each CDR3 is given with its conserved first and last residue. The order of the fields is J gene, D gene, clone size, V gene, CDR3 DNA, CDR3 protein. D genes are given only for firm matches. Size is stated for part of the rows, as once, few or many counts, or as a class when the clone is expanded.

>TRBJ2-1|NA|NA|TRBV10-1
TGCGCCAGCAGTGAGCTCTCTAGTGCATACAATGAGCAGTTCTTC
CASSELSSAYNEQFF
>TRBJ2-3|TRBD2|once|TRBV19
TGTGCCAGTAGAGGTAGCGGGAGTAGCACAGATACGCAGTATTTT
CASRGSGSSTDTQYF
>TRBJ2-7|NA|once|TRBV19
TGTGCCAGTAGTTCACTGATACCTTCCTACGAGCAGTACTTC
CASSSLIPSYEQYF
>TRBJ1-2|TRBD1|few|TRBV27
TGTGCCAGTCAGAGTACAGGGGTTTCTGGCTACACCTTC
CASQSTGVSGYTF
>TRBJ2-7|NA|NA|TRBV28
TGTGCCAGCAGTTTACTTGGGGGCAACGAGCAGTACTTC
CASSLLGGNEQYF
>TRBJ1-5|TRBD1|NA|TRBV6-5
TGTGCCAGCAGAGTGGACAGGGCGAGGGCTCAGCCCCAGCATTTT
CASRVDRARAQPQHF
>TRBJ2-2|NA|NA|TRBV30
TGTGCCTGGAGGAACAGGGGAGGAAACACCGGGGAGCTGTTTTTT
CAWRNRGGNTGELFF
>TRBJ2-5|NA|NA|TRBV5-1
TGCGCCAGCAGCCTAGACGGTTACCAAGAGACCCAGTACTTC
CASSLDGYQETQYF
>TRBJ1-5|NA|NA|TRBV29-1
TGCAGCGTTGAAACAGGGAATAGCAATCAGCCCCAGCATTTT
CSVETGNSNQPQHF
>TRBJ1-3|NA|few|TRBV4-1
TGCGCCAGCAGCCATGACAGGAACTCTGGAAACACCATATATTTT
CASSHDRNSGNTIYF
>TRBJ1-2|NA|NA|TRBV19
TGTGCCAGTAGTATAGAGGCAGGGGCGCGTGGCTACACCTTC
CASSIEAGARGYTF
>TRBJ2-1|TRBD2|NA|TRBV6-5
TGTGCCAGCAGTTACTGGACTAGAAGGAATGAGCAGTTCTTC
CASSYWTRRNEQFF
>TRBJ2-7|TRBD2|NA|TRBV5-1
TGCGCCAGCAGCTTGTCTAGGGGACTAGCAAGCGAGCAGTACTTC
CASSLSRGLASEQYF
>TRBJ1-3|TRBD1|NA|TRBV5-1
TGCGCCAGCAGCTTCACAGGGGATGGAAACACCATATATTTT
CASSFTGDGNTIYF
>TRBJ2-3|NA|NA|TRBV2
TGTGCCAGCAGTATAGCGGCCACAGATACGCAGTATTTT
CASSIAATDTQYF
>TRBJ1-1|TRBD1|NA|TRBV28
TGTGCCAGCAGTCGTCCCGGGACAGGGCACACTGAAGCTTTCTTT
CASSRPGTGHTEAFF
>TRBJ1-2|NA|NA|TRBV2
TGTGCCAGCAGTGATCGCCAGGGCCGTGGCTACACCTTC
CASSDRQGRGYTF
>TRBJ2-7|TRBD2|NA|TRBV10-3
TGTGCCATCAGTGGGCCAGGACTAGCGGGGGTAAACTCCTACGAGCAGTACTTC
CAISGPGLAGVNSYEQYF
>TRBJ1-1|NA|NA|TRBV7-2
TGTGCCAGCAGCCCCCAGGAGAGGGCGCGAGCTTTCTTT
CASSPQERARAFF
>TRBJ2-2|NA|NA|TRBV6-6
TGTGCCAGCAGACGACTTAATAGCGCGGCGAACACCGGGGAGCTGTTTTTT
CASRRLNSAANTGELFF
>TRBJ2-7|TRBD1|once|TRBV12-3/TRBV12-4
TGTGCCACAGCAGGGGGCTCCTACGAGCAGTACTTC
CATAGGSYEQYF
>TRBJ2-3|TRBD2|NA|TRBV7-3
TGTGCCAGCAGCATTAGCGGGAGTGGCGATACGCAGTATTTT
CASSISGSGDTQYF
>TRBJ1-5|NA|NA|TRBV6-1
TGTGCCAGCAGTTCTCACTTTAGCAATCAGCCCCAGCATTTT
CASSSHFSNQPQHF
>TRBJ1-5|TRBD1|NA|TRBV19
TGTGCCAGTAGTATCCCCACACGGGACAGGACCCTAAAGGCCCAGCATTTT
CASSIPTRDRTLKAQHF
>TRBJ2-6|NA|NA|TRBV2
TGTGCCAGCAGTGCACGTAAAGCCTCTGGGGCCAACGTCCTGACTTTC
CASSARKASGANVLTF
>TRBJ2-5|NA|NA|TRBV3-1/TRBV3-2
TGTGCCAGCAAGGGTTCTAACAGGGCGAGCCAAGAGACCCAGTACTTC
CASKGSNRASQETQYF
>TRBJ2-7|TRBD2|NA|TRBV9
TGTGCCAGCAGCGGCCTGGCGGGAGGGCGCGAGCAGTACTTC
CASSGLAGGREQYF
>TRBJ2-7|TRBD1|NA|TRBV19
TGTGCCAGTAGTCCGGGACAGGGACCGAGGCAGTACTTC
CASSPGQGPRQYF
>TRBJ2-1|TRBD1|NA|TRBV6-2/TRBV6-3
TGTGCCAGCAGTTACAACAGGGGGTCAAGCAATGAGCAGTTCTTC
CASSYNRGSSNEQFF
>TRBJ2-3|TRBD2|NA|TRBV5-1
TGCGCCAGCAGGGCCGGGACTAGCGGACCTGCCCCCACAGATACGCAGTATTTT
CASRAGTSGPAPTDTQYF
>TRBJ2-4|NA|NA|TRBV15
TGTGCCACCAGCAGCCCGTTAGCCAAAAACATTCAGTACTTC
CATSSPLAKNIQYF
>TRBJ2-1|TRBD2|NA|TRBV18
TGTGCCAGCTCAGCGGCTTCGGGGGGGAGGCTCAATGAGCAGTTCTTC
CASSAASGGRLNEQFF
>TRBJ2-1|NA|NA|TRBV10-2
TGCGCCAGCAGTGGGAGGCCGGGACTGTACAATGAGCAGTTCTTC
CASSGRPGLYNEQFF
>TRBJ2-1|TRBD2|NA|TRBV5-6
TGTGCCAGCAGCTTGGCCGGACTAGCGGGAGCATCCGACAATGAGCAGTTCTTC
CASSLAGLAGASDNEQFF
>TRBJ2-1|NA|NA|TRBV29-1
TGCAGCGTCCCAGGGGTCTCCTACAATGAGCAGTTCTTC
CSVPGVSYNEQFF
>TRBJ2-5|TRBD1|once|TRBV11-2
TGTGCCAGCAGCTCGGGTCACGGGACAGAGACAAGAGGGTACTTC
CASSSGHGTETRGYF
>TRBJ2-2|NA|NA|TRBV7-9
TGTGCCAGCAGCTTAGTGGCAGGGGCCAACACCGGGGAGCTGTTTTTT
CASSLVAGANTGELFF
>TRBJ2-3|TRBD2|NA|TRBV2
TGTGCCAGCAGCGGCCTAGCGGGAGGGCGCGCAGATACGCAGTATTTT
CASSGLAGGRADTQYF
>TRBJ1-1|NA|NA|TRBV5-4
TGTGCCAGCGCCACCGGGACACGGAACACTGAAGCTTTCTTT
CASATGTRNTEAFF